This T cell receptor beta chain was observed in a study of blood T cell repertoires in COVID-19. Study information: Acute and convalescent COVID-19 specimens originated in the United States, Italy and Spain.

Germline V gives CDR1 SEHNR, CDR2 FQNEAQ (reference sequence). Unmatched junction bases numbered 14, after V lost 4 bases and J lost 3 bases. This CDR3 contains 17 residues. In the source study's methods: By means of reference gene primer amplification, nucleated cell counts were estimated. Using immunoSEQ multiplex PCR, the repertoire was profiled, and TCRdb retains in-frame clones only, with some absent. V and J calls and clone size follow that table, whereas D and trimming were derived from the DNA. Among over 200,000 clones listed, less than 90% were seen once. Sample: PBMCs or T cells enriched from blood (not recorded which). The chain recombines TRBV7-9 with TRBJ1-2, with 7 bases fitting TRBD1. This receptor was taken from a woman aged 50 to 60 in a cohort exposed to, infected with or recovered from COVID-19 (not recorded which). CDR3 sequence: CASSSPPERQGDYGYTF. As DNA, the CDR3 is TGTGCCAGCAGCTCTCCCCCCGAGAGACAGGGTGACTATGGCTACACCTTC.